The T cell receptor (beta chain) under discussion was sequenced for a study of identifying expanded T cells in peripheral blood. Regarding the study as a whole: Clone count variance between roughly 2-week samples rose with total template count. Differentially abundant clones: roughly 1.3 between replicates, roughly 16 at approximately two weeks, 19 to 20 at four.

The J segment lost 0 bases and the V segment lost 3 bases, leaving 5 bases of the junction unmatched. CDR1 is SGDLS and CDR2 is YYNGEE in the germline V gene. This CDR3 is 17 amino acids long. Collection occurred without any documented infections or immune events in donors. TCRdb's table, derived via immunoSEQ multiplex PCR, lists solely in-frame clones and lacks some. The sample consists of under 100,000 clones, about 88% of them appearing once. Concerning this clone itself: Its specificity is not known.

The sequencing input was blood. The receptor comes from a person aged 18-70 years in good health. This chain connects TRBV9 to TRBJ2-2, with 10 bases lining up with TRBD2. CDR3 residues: CASSDSSGGPNTGELFF. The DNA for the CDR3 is TGTGCCAGCAGCGATTCTAGCGGGGGACCGAACACCGGGGAGCTGTTTTTT.